The 22 T cell receptor beta chains listed next were all sequenced from one sample in a study of beta chain features in type 1 diabetes. All of the isolated RNA was reverse transcribed, so expressed TCRB transcripts were sequenced. The method was immunoSEQ multiplex PCR; TCRdb's version includes in-frame clones alone and lacks a portion of them. This sample has 350,000 to 400,000 clones, with approximately 15% found just once. The sequencing input was naive CD4+ T cells from blood. The receptors come from a woman between 18 and 29 years old in good health.

This clone was counted a few times. V gene TRBV29-1 combines with J gene TRBJ1-1, with TRBD1 identical over 7 bases. Germline loops: CDR1 SQVTM, CDR2 ANQGSEA. V gave up 7 bases and J gave up 4 bases; unmatched junction bases: 12. CDR3 size: 14 residues. The CDR3 DNA sequence: TGCAGCGGCGTCGAGACAGGGCGGGGCACTGAAGCTTTCTTT. It codes for CSGVETGRGTEAFF.

Only a few counts were recorded for this clone. V and J are TRBV29-1 and TRBJ2-4; 7 bases map to TRBD2. Germline CDR1 SQVTM, CDR2 ANQGSEA. This CDR3 comprises 14 residues. The ends lost 8 bases at V and 9 bases at J; junction bases unmatched: 16. The CDR3 spells CSTLTGGESGIQYF. CDR3 sequence (DNA): TGCAGCACACTTACGGGGGGTGAATCGGGCATTCAGTACTTC.

The chain combines TRBV7-2 with TRBJ2-3, with a weak D call TRBD2 (5 bases). V was trimmed by 0 bases and J by 4 bases, leaving 11 bases between them. The CDR3 has 15 amino acids. Germline V CDR1 and CDR2: SGHTA, FQGNSA. The CDR3 nucleotides are TGTGCCAGCAGCTTAGCCCCCCCCGGGGCAGATACGCAGTATTTT. The encoded protein is CASSLAPPGADTQYF. Variable domain in full (rest from reference TRBV7-2 and TRBJ2-3): GAGVSQSPSNKVTEKGKDVELRCDPISGHTALYWYRQSLGQGLEFLIYFQGNSAPDKSGLPSDRFSAERTGGSVSTLTIQRTQQEDSAVYLCASSLAPPGADTQYFGPGTRLTVL.

The genes are TRBV6-6 and TRBJ2-7, with 10 nucleotides matching TRBD2. Trimming took 5 bases from V and 4 from J; bases not matched to a gene: 2. This CDR3 spans 13 amino acids. Germline V gene sequence: CDR1 MNHNY, CDR2 SVGAGI (reference sequence). CDR3 DNA sequence: TGTGCCAGCAGTCTAGCGGGAGTATACGAGCAGTACTTC. Translation: CASSLAGVYEQYF.

The V gene is TRBV5-1, the J gene TRBJ1-5; the D gene is possibly TRBD1 (5 bases). CDR3 length: 14 residues. Germline V lookup: CDR1 SGHRS, CDR2 YFSETQ. The V end lost 7 bases, the J end lost 4 bases, and 15 bases lay between the germline ends. The CDR3 loop reads CASRPTAANQPQHF. The CDR3 DNA follows: TGCGCCAGCCGACCGACAGCCGCGAATCAGCCCCAGCATTTT.

This clone was seen more than once but under ten times. This rearrangement joins TRBV6-6 to TRBJ2-5; possible D gene TRBD1, 5 bases. The DNA end lines up better with TRBJ2-7; the J call may be wrong. The CDR3 is made up of 15 amino acids. Germline V CDR1 and CDR2: MNHNY, SVGAGI (reference sequence). The CDR3 loop reads CASSYSRTRTYEQYF. As DNA, the CDR3 is TGTGCCAGCAGTTACTCAAGGACAAGGACCTACGAGCAGTACTTC.

The table lists this clone with a few counts. The rearrangement uses TRBV28 and TRBJ1-2, with no clear D. Per germline, CDR1 MDHEN and CDR2 SYDVKM. V lost 5 bases to trimming and J lost 6 bases, with 10 bases between them. CDR3 length: 12 residues. The CDR3 bases are TGTGCCAGCAGTGGGCCAAGGAATGGCTACACCTTC. Translated, it gives CASSGPRNGYTF.

This chain connects TRBV6-1 to TRBJ1-2; 7 bases match TRBD1. The V gene's germline CDR1 is MNHNS and CDR2 SASEGT. J lost 3 bases, V lost 4 bases, and 2 bases had no gene match. The CDR3 covers 13 residues. DNA for the CDR3: TGTGCCAGCAGTGGGACAGGAGACTATGGCTACACCTTC. Encoded protein: CASSGTGDYGYTF.

The chain joins TRBV5-6 to TRBJ1-2; 8 bases are a match to TRBD1. This CDR3 is built from 14 residues. The V and J ends lost 3 bases and 4 bases, in that order; junction bases with no gene match: 5. Germline V gene data show CDR1 as SGHDT and CDR2 as YYEEEE. DNA for the CDR3: TGTGCCAGCAGCTCACAGGGGGAAAGCTATGGCTACACCTTC. Translating gives CASSSQGESYGYTF.

This clone has a handful of counts. The chain joins TRBV16 to TRBJ2-5; the D gene is possibly TRBD2 (6 bases). Between the trimmed V and J ends, which lost 2 bases and 4 bases, there was a span of 11 bases. The CDR3 runs 14 residues. Germline lookup yields CDR1 KGHSY and CDR2 FQNENV. CDR3 bases: TGTGCCAGCAGCCAACCGGGAGTTTTAGAGACCCAGTACTTC. Translated: CASSQPGVLETQYF.

This clone came up a few times. V is TRBV29-1 and J is TRBJ2-3, with D unclear. V dropped 4 bases and J dropped 0 bases, with 8 bases sitting between them. The CDR3 has 13 residues. From germline, CDR1 is SQVTM and CDR2 ANQGSEA. CDR3 coding DNA: TGCAGCGTTGGAGAGACTAGCACAGATACGCAGTATTTT. It specifies CSVGETSTDTQYF.

In its sample, this clone was seen a few times. In DNA form, the CDR3 reads TGCAGCGTGAGCAGCCCCAGCGGGAGAATTCTGTTCTTC. Translation gives CSVSSPSGRILFF. This chain uses TRBV29-1 with TRBJ2-1, with 8 nucleotides matching TRBD2. Looked up from germline, CDR1 is SQVTM and CDR2 is ANQGSEA. J gave up 15 bases and V 6 bases, and 16 bases lay outside the gene matches. The CDR3 extends over 13 amino acids.

This chain links TRBV4-2 with TRBJ1-2; TRBD1 matches at 7 bases. The V gene end was trimmed by 4 bases and the J gene end by 4 bases; junction bases not matched to a gene: 12. The CDR3 sequence is 16 residues long. Germline assignment: CDR1 LGHNA and CDR2 YNFKEQ. The CDR3 here is CASSRPGTEPPYGYTF. The CDR3 DNA is TGTGCCAGCAGCCGACCCGGGACAGAACCTCCCTATGGCTACACCTTC.

The chain is built from TRBV11-2 and TRBJ2-5, with 7 bases aligning to TRBD2. V lost 5 bases to trimming and J lost 5 bases; unmatched junction nucleotides: 8. This CDR3 has 14 amino acids. Germline V lookup: CDR1 SGHAT, CDR2 FQNNGV. The CDR3 here is CASSRRELRETQYF. CDR3 nucleotides: TGTGCCAGCAGCCGGCGGGAGCTGCGGGAGACCCAGTACTTC.

The chain couples TRBV14 to TRBJ2-1, with 14 bases that match TRBD2. V shed 6 bases and J 4 bases; nucleotides not matched to a gene: 14. The CDR3 consists of 19 residues. The germline V gene encodes CDR1 SGHDN and CDR2 FVKESK. CDR3: CASRRTEGTSGGKYNEQFF. The CDR3 DNA reads as TGTGCCAGCAGACGAACCGAAGGGACTAGCGGGGGTAAATACAATGAGCAGTTCTTC.

In its sample, this clone was seen a few times. The chain couples TRBV28 to TRBJ2-1; 9 bases align to TRBD2. With 6 bases clipped from V and 4 bases from J, the junction kept 19 bases outside the gene matches. Germline CDR1 is MDHEN and CDR2 is SYDVKM. This CDR3 region has 19 residues. The CDR3 sequence: CASRIKSSGTRRPYNEQFF. Here the CDR3 DNA reads TGTGCCAGCAGAATAAAATCTAGCGGGACCCGGCGACCTTACAATGAGCAGTTCTTC.

The chain uses TRBV2 and TRBJ2-7, with 9 bases fitting TRBD2. The CDR3 is made up of 15 amino acids. CDR1 is SNHLY, CDR2 FYNNEI, per germline. The J segment lost 4 bases and the V segment lost 6 bases, leaving 10 bases of the junction unmatched. The CDR3 region is CASRASGIRGYEQYF. The CDR3 bases are TGTGCCAGCAGGGCTAGCGGGATTAGGGGTTACGAGCAGTACTTC.

The chain employs TRBV28 and TRBJ2-7, with 8 bases aligning to TRBD2. V was pared by 3 bases and J by 6 bases, with 4 bases of the junction left unmatched. The CDR3 runs to 13 residues. Germline V gene data show CDR1 as MDHEN and CDR2 as SYDVKM. The CDR3 coding sequence is TGTGCCAGCAGTTTCCCGACTAGCGCCGAGCAGTACTTC. Its protein is CASSFPTSAEQYF.

This clone showed up just a few times. The CDR3 nucleotides read TGTGCCAGCCGCCCGGGACAGGGTTCGGGTGAGCAGTTCTTC. Translated, it gives CASRPGQGSGEQFF. The rearrangement joins TRBV27 to TRBJ2-1, with 9 bases aligning to TRBD1. Germline CDR1 and CDR2: MNHEY and SMNVEV (reference sequence). The CDR3 length is 14 residues. V lost 8 bases, J lost 9 bases, and 11 bases stayed unmatched.

J is TRBJ2-7 and V is TRBV30; 7 nucleotides agree with TRBD1. Germline loops: CDR1 GTSNPN, CDR2 SVGIG (reference sequence). There are 14 residues in the CDR3. V lost 5 bases and J lost 1; bases outside the gene matches: 8. The chain's CDR3 is CAWSTGRWSYEQYF. The CDR3 region has the DNA TGTGCCTGGTCGACAGGGCGGTGGTCCTACGAGCAGTACTTC.

This clone was counted a few times. The chain carries TRBV18 and TRBJ2-5; TRBD1 agrees at 7 bases. Germline loops: CDR1 KGHSH, CDR2 LQKENI. V trimming: 6 bases; J trimming: 3 bases; junction bases outside the gene matches: 7. The CDR3 consists of 14 residues. The CDR3: CASSPTGTEETQYF. The CDR3 bases are TGTGCCAGCTCGCCTACCGGGACAGAAGAGACCCAGTACTTC.

J is TRBJ2-1 and V is TRBV10-3; 10 nucleotides agree with TRBD1. After removal of 0 bases from V and 4 bases from J, the junction contained 0 bases not matched to a gene. Germline CDR1 is ENHRY and CDR2 is SYGVKD. The CDR3 has 15 amino acids. The CDR3 DNA is TGTGCCATCAGTGAGTCGGACAGGGGGTACAATGAGCAGTTCTTC. It is translated as CAISESDRGYNEQFF.